This T cell receptor (beta chain) comes out of a study of blood T cells in healthy people across ages. The CDR3 is 12 amino acids. V was trimmed by 5 bases and J by 5 bases, leaving 10 bases between them. CDR1 SEHNR and CDR2 FQNEAQ come from the germline V gene (reference sequence). Collection of roughly 9.6 milliliters of peripheral blood was performed for each donor. No fewer than 7 million PBMCs went into each sample. Alongside a J-beta primer mix, a sample-barcoded 5' primer served in a second PCR lasting 7 to 11 cycles. TCRdb passed the 5' RACE reads through MiXCR, listing each CDR3 protein once. Of over a million distinct CDR3 sequences listed, approximately 59% are singletons.

Material: blood. The rearrangement links TRBV7-9 to TRBJ2-7; the D gene is possibly TRBD2 (6 bases). The source of this sequence is a man aged 18-30 years in good health. The CDR3 DNA reads as TGTGCCAGCAGCCATTCGGGAGACGAGCAGTACTTC. This codes for CASSHSGDEQYF.